This TCR beta chain appears in the sequencing data of a study of regulatory T cells in long-lasting Graves disease. The study's findings and limits: Sharing of public clonotypes was greater in persistent patients (about 2,700) than in new patients (about 970). Newly diagnosed disease favored TRBV20-1 and TRBJ2-1 over persistent disease.

Arm-PCR of CDR3 regions with iRepertoire HTBI primers generated TCR beta libraries. TCRdb processed the multiplex PCR reads anew with MiXCR; each CDR3 protein has one entry. The sample contains 390,000 or so distinct CDR3 sequences, roughly 23% of which appear only once. For this clonotype: Antigen unknown.

The time point here: persistent/refractory GD, antithyroid drugs over 5 years with positive TRAb. After RNA was extracted from PBMCs, the TCR library was made from it. Germline-derived CDR1 and CDR2 are DFQATT and SNEGSKA (reference sequence). Trimming left V 3 bases short and J 7 bases short, with 10 bases between. This CDR3 is 11 amino acids long. The input for sequencing was peripheral blood mononuclear cells (PBMCs), taken when the disease was refractory, from a patient treated with antithyroid drugs. This sequence was found in a woman between 35 and 50 years old with Graves disease. This sequence joins TRBV20-1 and TRBJ2-7, with unresolved D. In DNA form, the CDR3 reads TGCAGTGCTAGGGATAGCTGGGAGCAGTACTTC. Residues: CSARDSWEQYF.